A single sample is the source of the 3 T cell receptor beta chains below, sequenced in a study of T cells after yellow fever vaccination. Each CDR3 protein gets one entry after TCRdb re-called the 5' RACE reads with MiXCR. There are 100,000 to 150,000 distinct CDR3 sequences in the sample; roughly 15% occur only once, and roughly 41% lies in the top ten. The sequences come from CD8+ T cells sorted from PBMCs, collected 5 days after the yellow fever booster vaccination. These receptor sequences come from a man in his late teens or twenties who received the YFV17D yellow fever vaccine.

The chain uses TRBV20-1 and TRBJ2-2, with D hard to call. CDR3 length: 15 amino acids. From germline, CDR1 is DFQATT and CDR2 SNEGSKA (reference sequence). Trimming left V 0 bases short and J 1 base short, with 9 bases between. The CDR3 here is CSARDQRQNTGELFF. As DNA, the CDR3 is TGCAGTGCTAGAGACCAAAGACAGAACACCGGGGAGCTGTTTTTT.

This sequence joins TRBV6-2 or TRBV6-3 and TRBJ1-6; D is unresolved. The CDR3 consists of 13 residues. Germline loops: CDR1 MNHEY, CDR2 SVGEGT. Between the trimmed V and J ends, which lost 2 bases and 12 bases, there was a span of 11 bases. DNA for the CDR3: TGTGCCAGCAGTTACGTCGGCCCCGAACCCCTCCACTTT. Translated, it gives CASSYVGPEPLHF.

This clonotype appeared a few times. The chain uses TRBV7-6 and TRBJ1-3; D is perhaps TRBD1 (5 bases). The CDR3 consists of 13 residues. Germline V gene lookup returns CDR1 SGHVS and CDR2 FNYEAQ. V lost 3 bases and J lost 4, with 7 bases in between. CDR3: CASSFGAGNTIYF. In DNA, the CDR3 is TGTGCCAGCAGCTTCGGGGCCGGAAACACCATATATTTT.